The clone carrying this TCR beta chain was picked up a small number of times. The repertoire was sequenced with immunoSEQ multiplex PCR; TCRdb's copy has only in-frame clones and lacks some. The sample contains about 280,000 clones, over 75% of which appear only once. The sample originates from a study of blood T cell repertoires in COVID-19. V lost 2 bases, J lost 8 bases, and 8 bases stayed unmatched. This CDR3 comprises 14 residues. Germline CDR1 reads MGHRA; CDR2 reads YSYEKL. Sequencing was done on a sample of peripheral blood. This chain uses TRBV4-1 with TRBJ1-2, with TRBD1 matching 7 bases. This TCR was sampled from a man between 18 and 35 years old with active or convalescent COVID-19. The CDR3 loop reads CASSQQTGWDGYTF. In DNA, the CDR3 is TGCGCCAGCAGCCAACAGACAGGGTGGGACGGCTACACCTTC.